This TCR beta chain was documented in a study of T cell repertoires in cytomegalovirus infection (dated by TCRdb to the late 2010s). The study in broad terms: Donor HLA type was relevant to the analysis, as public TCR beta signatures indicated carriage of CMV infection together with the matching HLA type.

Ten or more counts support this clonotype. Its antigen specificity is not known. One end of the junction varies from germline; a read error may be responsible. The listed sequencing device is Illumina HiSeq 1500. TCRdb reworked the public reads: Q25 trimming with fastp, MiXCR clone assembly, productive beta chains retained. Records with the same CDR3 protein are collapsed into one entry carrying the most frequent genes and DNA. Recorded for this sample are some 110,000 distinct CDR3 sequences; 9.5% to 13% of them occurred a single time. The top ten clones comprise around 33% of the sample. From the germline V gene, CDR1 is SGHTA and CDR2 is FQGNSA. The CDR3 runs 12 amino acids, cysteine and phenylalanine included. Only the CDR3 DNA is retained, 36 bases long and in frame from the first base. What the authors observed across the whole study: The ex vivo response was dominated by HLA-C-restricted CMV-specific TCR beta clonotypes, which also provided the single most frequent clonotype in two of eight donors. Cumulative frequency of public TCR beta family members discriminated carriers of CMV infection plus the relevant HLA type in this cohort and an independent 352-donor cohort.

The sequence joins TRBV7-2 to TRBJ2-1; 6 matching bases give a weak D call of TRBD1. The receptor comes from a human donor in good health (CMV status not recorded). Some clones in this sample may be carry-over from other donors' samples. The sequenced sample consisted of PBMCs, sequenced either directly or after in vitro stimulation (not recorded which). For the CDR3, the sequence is CASSGRTDDRLF. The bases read TGTGCCAGCAGCGGACGGACAGACGATCGCCTCTTC. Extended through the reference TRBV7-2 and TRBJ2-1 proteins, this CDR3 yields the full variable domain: GAGVSQSPSNKVTEKGKDVELRCDPISGHTALYWYRQSLGQGLEFLIYFQGNSAPDKSGLPSDRFSAERTGGSVSTLTIQRTQQEDSAVYLCASSGRTDDRLFGPGTRLTVL.